The rows below give T cell receptor beta chains drawn from one sample of a study of early T cells in non-severe SARS-CoV-2 infection. TCRdb re-derived calls from the 5' RACE reads in MiXCR, one entry per CDR3 protein. Altogether fewer than 35,000 distinct CDR3 sequences are present, roughly 4.5% being singletons, with the ten largest covering about 10%. The sample consisted of whole blood. These receptors were collected from an adult who was a healthcare worker with PCR-confirmed SARS-CoV-2 infection or an uninfected control (not recorded which). Both conserved end residues are part of each CDR3. D genes are given only for firm matches. Some rows have no size entry. The others give once, few or many, or a class for an expanded clone.

clone_size,j_call,cdr3_length,v_call,d_call,cdr3_nt,cdr3_aa
many,TRBJ2-7,14,TRBV5-6,NA,TGTGCCAGCAGCTTGTGGGCAGAGGGGGACGAGCAGTACTTC,CASSLWAEGDEQYF
many,TRBJ2-1,15,TRBV10-3,NA,TGTGCCATCAGGCCGGAACCCGGGTCAAACAATGAGCAGTTCTTC,CAIRPEPGSNNEQFF
few,TRBJ2-7,13,TRBV3-1,NA,TGTGCCAGCAGCGACCTGACAGGTTACGAGCAGTACTTC,CASSDLTGYEQYF
many,TRBJ2-2,18,TRBV28,TRBD2,TGTGCCAGCAGTCCTCACAAGGGTAGCGGGTTCAACACCGGGGAGCTGTTTTTT,CASSPHKGSGFNTGELFF
many,TRBJ2-3,14,TRBV11-1,NA,TGTGCCAGCGGTGTAGGGAGCCACACAGATACGCAGTATTTT,CASGVGSHTDTQYF
few,TRBJ2-1,18,TRBV6-2/TRBV6-3,NA,TGTGCCAGCAGTTACCCCCGGACACTAGCCACTCCCCACAATGAGCAGTTCTTC,CASSYPRTLATPHNEQFF
many,TRBJ2-1,17,TRBV12-1,NA,TGTGCCAGCAGCTTTGCGCAGATCAGCGGGAGCTACAATGAGCAGTTCTTC,CASSFAQISGSYNEQFF
many,TRBJ2-1,12,TRBV12-3/TRBV12-4,NA,TGTGCCAGCAGTTTACGAGGCGGTGAGCAGTTCTTC,CASSLRGGEQFF
many,TRBJ2-3,17,TRBV4-3,NA,TGCGCCAGCAGCCAACAATCCAGCCGGGACTTTTCAGATACGCAGTATTTT,CASSQQSSRDFSDTQYF
many,TRBJ1-6,18,TRBV12-3/TRBV12-4,NA,TGTGCCAGCAGTTTAGAAGAAGGGAGGATATCCTATAATTCACCCCTCCACTTT,CASSLEEGRISYNSPLHF
many,TRBJ2-1,15,TRBV10-3,TRBD2,TGTGCCATCAGTGAGTCGACTAGCGGGTACAATGAGCAGTTCTTC,CAISESTSGYNEQFF
many,TRBJ1-2,14,TRBV18,NA,TGTGCCAGCTCATTTCTGGACAGAGATGATGGCTACACCTTC,CASSFLDRDDGYTF
many,TRBJ1-2,13,TRBV19,NA,TGTGCCAGTAATTCGGGCAGAAGCTATGGCTACACCTTC,CASNSGRSYGYTF
NA,TRBJ2-3,13,TRBV28,NA,TGTGCCAGCAGTTCGGGTTACACAGATACGCAGTATTTT,CASSSGYTDTQYF
NA,TRBJ2-1,15,TRBV10-3,TRBD1,TGTGCCATCAGCACCTCCGGGACAGACAACAATGAGCAGTTCTTC,CAISTSGTDNNEQFF
many,TRBJ1-2,16,TRBV3-1,NA,TGTGCCAGCAGCCAAGAATGGGGAAATTCGTACTATGGCTACACCTTC,CASSQEWGNSYYGYTF
many,TRBJ2-5,19,TRBV12-3/TRBV12-4,TRBD1,TGTGCCAGCAGTTTTGAGCACAGGGGGCGCGGTATCTCTGAAGAGACCCAGTACTTC,CASSFEHRGRGISEETQYF
few,TRBJ2-3,16,TRBV6-1,NA,TGTGCCAGCAGTGAAGCGAGGCAGGGTGGGACAGATACGCAGTATTTT,CASSEARQGGTDTQYF
NA,TRBJ2-5,16,TRBV25-1,TRBD1,TGTGCCAGCAGTGCCGATTGGACAGGGTATTTTGAGACCCAGTACTTC,CASSADWTGYFETQYF
many,TRBJ2-3,14,TRBV7-3,TRBD2,TGTGCCAGCAGCCGGGGACTAGCGGGAGATACGCAGTATTTT,CASSRGLAGDTQYF
many,TRBJ2-2,16,TRBV6-5,TRBD2,TGTGCCAGCAGTTACTCGAGCGGGAGGGCCACCGGGGAGCTGTTTTTT,CASSYSSGRATGELFF
many,TRBJ2-1,19,TRBV2,TRBD2,TGTGCCAGCAGTGACACGAAGAGTAGCGGGAGGGCCGAGGGCAATGAGCAGTTCTTC,CASSDTKSSGRAEGNEQFF
many,TRBJ2-1,16,TRBV12-3/TRBV12-4,TRBD2,TGTGCCAGCACCAAAGCCCGGACTAGCGGGACCAATGAGCAGTTCTTC,CASTKARTSGTNEQFF
many,TRBJ2-3,14,TRBV12-3/TRBV12-4,TRBD1,TGTGCCAGCAGTCTGGACAGGCCCACAGATACGCAGTATTTT,CASSLDRPTDTQYF
many,TRBJ1-3,15,TRBV18,TRBD1,TGTGCCAGCTCACGACAGGGGACAGCAGGAAACACCATATATTTT,CASSRQGTAGNTIYF
many,TRBJ2-2,15,TRBV5-1,NA,TGCGCCAGCAGCTCGAGGACAGTAGACACCGGGGAGCTGTTTTTT,CASSSRTVDTGELFF
many,TRBJ2-1,17,TRBV19,TRBD2,TGTGCCAGTAGACAAACTAGCGGGAGGTTCTCCTACAATGAGCAGTTCTTC,CASRQTSGRFSYNEQFF
many,TRBJ2-5,14,TRBV5-1,NA,TGCGCCAGCAGCTTGGAGCGGCCCCAAGAGACCCAGTACTTC,CASSLERPQETQYF
many,TRBJ2-3,15,TRBV6-2/TRBV6-3,TRBD2,TGTGCCAGCAGAGATAGCGGGGGCCTCACAGATACGCAGTATTTT,CASRDSGGLTDTQYF
many,TRBJ2-1,15,TRBV7-3,TRBD2,TGTGCCAGCAGCTTTTCTAGCGGGAGTGATAGTGAGCAGTTCTTC,CASSFSSGSDSEQFF
many,TRBJ2-1,16,TRBV7-2,TRBD2,TGTGCCAGCAGCTTAAAATTCCAGGGAGCGGGGTATGAGCAGTTCTTC,CASSLKFQGAGYEQFF
few,TRBJ1-4,15,TRBV4-3,TRBD1,TGCGCCAGCAGCCAACCGGGACAGGGGGACGAAAAACTGTTTTTT,CASSQPGQGDEKLFF
many,TRBJ2-6,15,TRBV20-1,NA,TGCAGTGCTGCCCCTTTGGCAGATGGGGCCAACGTCCTGACTTTC,CSAAPLADGANVLTF
many,TRBJ2-1,12,TRBV15,NA,TGTGCCACCAGCAGCCAAGGCAATGAGCAGTTCTTC,CATSSQGNEQFF
many,TRBJ2-3,17,TRBV4-1,TRBD1,TGCGCCAGCAGCCATAGCCGGGACAGGGGGCGCGGAGATACGCAGTATTTT,CASSHSRDRGRGDTQYF
many,TRBJ2-1,11,TRBV20-1,TRBD2,TGCAGCACCGGGACTAGCAATGAGCAGTTCTTC,CSTGTSNEQFF
many,TRBJ1-1,11,TRBV29-1,NA,TGCAGCGTCCAGCGACCCACAGAAGCTTTCTTT,CSVQRPTEAFF
many,TRBJ1-1,15,TRBV18,NA,TGTGCCAGCTCTCACACAGAGAAGGGAAACACTGAAGCTTTCTTT,CASSHTEKGNTEAFF
many,TRBJ2-3,13,TRBV20-1,NA,TGCAGTGCTAGAGCGGACAGTCCAGATACGCAGTATTTT,CSARADSPDTQYF
many,TRBJ2-5,14,TRBV20-1,NA,TGCAGTGCTCTAGAAAGAGGAATCTCGGAGACCCAGTACTTC,CSALERGISETQYF
many,TRBJ2-1,14,TRBV20-1,NA,TGCAGTGCTAGTTTCGCTCTAAGAGCCAATGAGCAGTTCTTC,CSASFALRANEQFF
medium-sized,TRBJ2-2,15,TRBV12-3/TRBV12-4,TRBD2,TGTGCCACCGGGACTAGCGGGACCCGCACCGGGGAGCTGTTTTTT,CATGTSGTRTGELFF
few,TRBJ2-2,18,TRBV28,TRBD2,TGTGCCAGCAGCCCACCCCGACTAGCGGGAGTGAACACCGGGGAGCTGTTTTTT,CASSPPRLAGVNTGELFF
NA,TRBJ2-1,15,TRBV20-1,TRBD1,TGCAGTGCTGAGGACCGACAGGGGGCCTACAATGAGCAGTTCTTC,CSAEDRQGAYNEQFF
few,TRBJ2-1,15,TRBV11-2,NA,TGTGCCAGCAGCCCAGCGGTTCCATTTTACAATGAGCAGTTCTTC,CASSPAVPFYNEQFF
many,TRBJ2-3,13,TRBV7-2,TRBD2,TGTGCCAGCAGTCTCCAGGAGCGGGGGCCACAGTATTTT,CASSLQERGPQYF
many,TRBJ2-1,15,TRBV19,TRBD2,TGTGCCAGTACCGCAAGCGGGACTCCAAACAATGAGCAGTTCTTC,CASTASGTPNNEQFF
many,TRBJ2-3,15,TRBV5-1,NA,TGCGCCAGCAGCTTGCGGACTCAAGACACAGATACGCAGTATTTT,CASSLRTQDTDTQYF
many,TRBJ1-2,16,TRBV6-5,TRBD1,TGTGCCAGCAGCAATATCAGGACAGGAGGGAACTATGGCTACACCTTC,CASSNIRTGGNYGYTF
many,TRBJ2-5,12,TRBV13,NA,TGTGCCAGCAGGCTGTGGGGTGAGACCCAGTACTTC,CASRLWGETQYF
many,TRBJ2-1,16,TRBV4-3,NA,TGCGCCAGCAGCCAAGATGGGCAGGGTCCCTACAATGAGCAGTTCTTC,CASSQDGQGPYNEQFF
many,TRBJ2-3,18,TRBV5-1,TRBD2,TGCGCCAGCAGCTTGACCCCCCCGCGCGGGAGTAGCACAGATACGCAGTATTTT,CASSLTPPRGSSTDTQYF
many,TRBJ2-7,15,TRBV25-1,TRBD1,TGTGCCAGCAGTGACCGGGACAGGGGGAAGTACGAGCAGTACTTC,CASSDRDRGKYEQYF
many,TRBJ1-1,14,TRBV10-3,TRBD1,TGTGCCACCCGGGGGACAGGGATAAACACTGAAGCTTTCTTT,CATRGTGINTEAFF
many,TRBJ2-1,20,TRBV11-1,TRBD2,TGTGCCAGCAGCTTAGCCCTGCGACTAGCGGGAGGGCCTTCTTTCAATGAGCAGTTCTTC,CASSLALRLAGGPSFNEQFF